Listed below are T cell receptor beta chains from one sample, sequenced in a study of CD8 T cells in ankylosing spondylitis. One entry per CDR3 protein results from TCRdb running MiXCR on the 5' RACE reads. The data hold roughly 450,000 distinct CDR3 sequences, with 20% to 30% observed a single time. The sequenced sample consisted of blood, either unsorted or a sorted T cell fraction (not recorded which). The source of these receptors is a male donor with ankylosing spondylitis. The CDR3 runs from the conserved cysteine through the conserved F or W. D genes are given only for firm matches. The listing skips clone size in some rows; elsewhere it reads once, few, many or a size class.

J: TRBJ2-4; V: TRBV6-2/TRBV6-3; size: few; D: TRBD2; DNA: TGTGCCAGCAGTTCTAGCGGGAGTAAATACTTC; CDR3: CASSSSGSKYF
J: TRBJ2-1; V: TRBV7-8; size: few; D: TRBD2; DNA: TGTGCCAGCAGCTTAGGTCGGACTAGCGGGAAGGGTGAGCAGTTCTTC; CDR3: CASSLGRTSGKGEQFF
J: TRBJ1-4; V: TRBV10-3; size: NA; D: TRBD1; DNA: TGTGCCATCAGTGAGTCGACCGGGACAGGGAGGGAAAAACTGTTTTTT; CDR3: CAISESTGTGREKLFF
J: TRBJ2-5; V: TRBV19; size: NA; D: NA; DNA: TGTGCCAGTAGCCGGGCCCAAGAGACCCAGTACTTC; CDR3: CASSRAQETQYF
J: TRBJ2-2; V: TRBV6-2/TRBV6-3; size: NA; D: NA; DNA: TGTGCCAGCACCCCAAAGGGGGGGCGAGGCGGGGAGCTGTTTTTT; CDR3: CASTPKGGRGGELFF
J: TRBJ1-4; V: TRBV15; size: NA; D: NA; DNA: TGTGCCACCAGCAGAGTGGGACTTAAGGGAAAACTGTTTTTT; CDR3: CATSRVGLKGKLFF
J: TRBJ2-7; V: TRBV29-1; size: NA; D: TRBD2; DNA: TGCAGCGTTGCTACTAGCGGGAGGCCCGAGCAGTACTTC; CDR3: CSVATSGRPEQYF
J: TRBJ1-5; V: TRBV28; size: few; D: NA; DNA: TGTGCCAGCAGATTAGGGGTCGGACGGCAGCCCCAGCATTTT; CDR3: CASRLGVGRQPQHF
J: TRBJ2-3; V: TRBV29-1; size: NA; D: TRBD2; DNA: TGCAGCGTGGGGGATGGTAGCGGGAGGCGCACAGATACGCAGTATTTT; CDR3: CSVGDGSGRRTDTQYF
J: TRBJ1-5; V: TRBV10-1; size: NA; D: NA; DNA: TGCGCCAGCAGTGGGCGGGCAGCCAATCAGCCCCAGCATTTT; CDR3: CASSGRAANQPQHF
J: TRBJ2-3; V: TRBV5-1; size: NA; D: NA; DNA: TGCGCCAGCAGCGACCGTTTGGGGACAGATACGCAGTATTTT; CDR3: CASSDRLGTDTQYF
J: TRBJ2-6; V: TRBV10-1; size: NA; D: NA; DNA: TGCGCCAGCAGTGATGGTGCAGGGCCTAGCTCTGGGGCCAACGTCCTGACTTTC; CDR3: CASSDGAGPSSGANVLTF
J: TRBJ2-4; V: TRBV27; size: NA; D: NA; DNA: TGTGCCAGCAGTAACCAGTTAGCCAAAAACATTCAGTACTTC; CDR3: CASSNQLAKNIQYF
J: TRBJ2-2; V: TRBV20-1; size: NA; D: TRBD2; DNA: TGCAGTGCTAGAGATCGTCGGCGGGAGAGCACCGGGGAGCTGTTTTTT; CDR3: CSARDRRRESTGELFF
J: TRBJ2-3; V: TRBV24-1; size: few; D: TRBD1; DNA: TGTGCCACCAGTGATTCGACCTTGACAGGGCGAGGTGTAGATACGCAGTATTTT; CDR3: CATSDSTLTGRGVDTQYF